This T cell receptor (beta chain) was identified during a study of T cell repertoires in cytomegalovirus infection (dated by TCRdb to between 2017 and 2020). For the study in its entirety: Donor HLA type was relevant to the analysis, as public TCR beta signatures indicated carriage of CMV infection together with the matching HLA type. The full study reports these points: The ex vivo response was dominated by HLA-C-restricted CMV-specific TCR beta clonotypes, which also provided the single most frequent clonotype in two of eight donors. Carriers of CMV infection plus the relevant HLA type were discriminated by the cumulative frequency of public TCR beta family members in the study cohort and in an independent approximately 360-donor cohort.

The sequencer listed for this sample is Illumina HiSeq 1500. TCRdb redid the processing of the public reads, applying fastp at Q25 and MiXCR, and retained in-frame beta chains. Rows with a matching CDR3 protein are joined into one entry that keeps the most common DNA and genes. This sample comprises under 850,000 distinct CDR3 sequences, less than 40% of them detected only once. Roughly 2.9% of the sample is taken by the ten largest. Comment on this clonotype: The antigen this receptor binds is unknown. Per-base qualities were not stored, and no clone one base away is much larger.

This clonotype was obtained from a human donor in good health (CMV status not recorded). Some clones in this sample may be carry-over from other donors' samples. The sample was PBMCs.

The bases read TGTGCCAGCAGGCCCTCGGGGGCTTATCAGCCCCAGCATTTT. Its product reads: CASRPSGAYQPQHF. This chain is built from TRBV6-2 or TRBV6-3 and TRBJ1-5; a tentative D call is TRBD1 (6 bases match). The trim is 6 bases for V and 5 bases for J, with a gap of 14 bases between the germline ends. The CDR3 spans 14 residues, from the cysteine through the phenylalanine. Here the CDR3 DNA is all that survives: 42 bases in frame from base 1. The germline V gene sets CDR1 to MNHEY and CDR2 to SVGEGT.